These T cell receptor beta chains were read from a single sample in a study of shared clonotypes between healthy human individuals. Data came from immunoSEQ multiplex PCR; TCRdb stores just in-frame clones and leaves some out. The repertoire holds 2 million or so clones, with roughly 96% as singletons. Input material: naive CD4+ T cells sorted from blood. These TCRs come from a man younger than 35 in good health. The CDR3 runs from the conserved cysteine through the conserved F or W. The order of the fields is V gene, J gene, CDR3 length, D gene, clone size, CDR3 protein, CDR3 DNA. A D gene is named only where the DNA matches it firmly. Some rows mark clone size as missing; the rest say once, few, many or name a class of expanded clone.

v_call: TRBV6-5; j_call: TRBJ2-3; cdr3_length: 14; d_call: -; clone_size: -; cdr3_aa: CASRGGGLGDTQYF; cdr3_nt: TGTGCCAGCAGAGGGGGAGGGCTGGGAGATACGCAGTATTTT
v_call: TRBV10-2; j_call: TRBJ2-7; cdr3_length: 15; d_call: TRBD1; clone_size: -; cdr3_aa: CASILEATTGHEQYF; cdr3_nt: TGCGCCAGCATCCTAGAGGCCACGACAGGGCACGAGCAGTACTTC
v_call: TRBV6-5; j_call: TRBJ1-6; cdr3_length: 14; d_call: -; clone_size: -; cdr3_aa: CASRDRPYNSPLHF; cdr3_nt: TGTGCCAGCCGAGACAGGCCCTATAATTCACCCCTCCACTTT
v_call: TRBV4-1; j_call: TRBJ2-3; cdr3_length: 17; d_call: TRBD2; clone_size: -; cdr3_aa: CASSRSGAGGPSDTQYF; cdr3_nt: TGCGCCAGCAGCCGCTCAGGAGCGGGGGGGCCTTCAGATACGCAGTATTTT
v_call: TRBV4-2; j_call: TRBJ2-2; cdr3_length: 16; d_call: TRBD2; clone_size: -; cdr3_aa: CASSPGTSGGTGELFF; cdr3_nt: TGTGCCAGCAGCCCTGGGACTAGCGGGGGAACCGGGGAGCTGTTTTTT
v_call: TRBV2; j_call: TRBJ1-4; cdr3_length: 12; d_call: -; clone_size: -; cdr3_aa: CASSVGVEKLFF; cdr3_nt: TGTGCCAGCAGTGTAGGGGTGGAAAAACTGTTTTTT
v_call: TRBV7-9; j_call: TRBJ2-7; cdr3_length: 14; d_call: TRBD2; clone_size: -; cdr3_aa: CASIQAGVIYEQYF; cdr3_nt: TGTGCCAGCATCCAGGCGGGAGTAATCTACGAGCAGTACTTC
v_call: TRBV7-3; j_call: TRBJ2-5; cdr3_length: 14; d_call: TRBD1; clone_size: once; cdr3_aa: CASSLNRGHETQYF; cdr3_nt: TGTGCCAGCAGCTTAAACAGGGGGCACGAGACCCAGTACTTC
v_call: TRBV9; j_call: TRBJ1-2; cdr3_length: 15; d_call: TRBD1; clone_size: -; cdr3_aa: CASSQSTGEDYGYTF; cdr3_nt: TGTGCCAGCAGCCAGAGTACAGGGGAGGACTATGGCTACACCTTC
v_call: TRBV5-1; j_call: TRBJ1-1; cdr3_length: 16; d_call: TRBD1; clone_size: -; cdr3_aa: CASSLRTGGSSTEAFF; cdr3_nt: TGCGCCAGCAGCTTGAGGACAGGGGGCTCGAGCACTGAAGCTTTCTTT
v_call: TRBV9; j_call: TRBJ2-1; cdr3_length: 13; d_call: -; clone_size: once; cdr3_aa: CASSVEVQNEQFF; cdr3_nt: TGTGCCAGCAGCGTAGAGGTACAGAATGAGCAGTTCTTC
v_call: TRBV11-2; j_call: TRBJ1-6; cdr3_length: 14; d_call: -; clone_size: few; cdr3_aa: CASSTGTGNSPLHF; cdr3_nt: TGTGCCAGCAGCACCGGGACCGGAAATTCACCCCTCCACTTT
v_call: TRBV7-9; j_call: TRBJ2-3; cdr3_length: 18; d_call: -; clone_size: once; cdr3_aa: CASSPGSGVPTGTDTQYF; cdr3_nt: TGTGCCAGCAGCCCCGGGTCAGGGGTTCCAACGGGCACAGATACGCAGTATTTT
v_call: TRBV6-5; j_call: TRBJ1-6; cdr3_length: 15; d_call: TRBD1; clone_size: once; cdr3_aa: CASSTGGLGNSPLHF; cdr3_nt: TGTGCCAGCAGTACAGGGGGTCTCGGTAATTCACCCCTCCACTTT
v_call: TRBV25-1; j_call: TRBJ2-7; cdr3_length: 14; d_call: -; clone_size: once; cdr3_aa: CASSTARGSYEQYF; cdr3_nt: TGTGCCAGTTCGACCGCGAGGGGGTCCTACGAGCAGTACTTC
v_call: TRBV6-1; j_call: TRBJ1-4; cdr3_length: 14; d_call: -; clone_size: -; cdr3_aa: CASSNQGSREKLFF; cdr3_nt: TGTGCCAGCAGTAATCAGGGGAGTAGGGAAAAACTGTTTTTT
v_call: TRBV19; j_call: TRBJ2-7; cdr3_length: 16; d_call: -; clone_size: -; cdr3_aa: CASSISGRELSYEQYF; cdr3_nt: TGTGCCAGTAGTATCTCGGGCAGGGAGCTCTCCTACGAGCAGTACTTC
v_call: TRBV11-2; j_call: TRBJ2-3; cdr3_length: 14; d_call: -; clone_size: -; cdr3_aa: CASSLRGGSDTQYF; cdr3_nt: TGTGCCAGCAGCTTACGTGGGGGGTCAGATACGCAGTATTTT
v_call: TRBV9; j_call: TRBJ1-2; cdr3_length: 12; d_call: -; clone_size: -; cdr3_aa: CASSLWEFGYTF; cdr3_nt: TGTGCCAGCAGCTTATGGGAGTTTGGCTACACCTTC
v_call: TRBV2; j_call: TRBJ2-1; cdr3_length: 13; d_call: TRBD2; clone_size: -; cdr3_aa: CASRGTSGEEQFF; cdr3_nt: TGTGCCAGCCGGGGGACTAGCGGGGAAGAGCAGTTCTTC
v_call: TRBV27; j_call: TRBJ1-5; cdr3_length: 14; d_call: -; clone_size: -; cdr3_aa: CASSGSGRNQPQHF; cdr3_nt: TGTGCCAGCAGCGGATCAGGGCGCAATCAGCCCCAGCATTTT
v_call: TRBV7-8; j_call: TRBJ2-3; cdr3_length: 15; d_call: -; clone_size: once; cdr3_aa: CASSLEGGGTDTQYF; cdr3_nt: TGTGCCAGCAGCTTAGAGGGAGGTGGAACAGATACGCAGTATTTT
v_call: TRBV6-1; j_call: TRBJ1-5; cdr3_length: 13; d_call: -; clone_size: -; cdr3_aa: CASSEFGGQPQHF; cdr3_nt: TGTGCCAGCAGTGAATTCGGTGGTCAGCCCCAGCATTTT
v_call: TRBV2; j_call: TRBJ1-1; cdr3_length: 13; d_call: TRBD1; clone_size: once; cdr3_aa: CASSGQGSTEAFF; cdr3_nt: TGTGCCAGCAGTGGACAGGGGAGCACTGAAGCTTTCTTT
v_call: TRBV7-3; j_call: TRBJ2-2; cdr3_length: 18; d_call: TRBD2; clone_size: -; cdr3_aa: CASSPHDLAGGATGELFF; cdr3_nt: TGTGCCAGCAGCCCGCATGATTTAGCGGGGGGCGCCACCGGGGAGCTGTTTTTT
v_call: TRBV25-1; j_call: TRBJ2-5; cdr3_length: 14; d_call: -; clone_size: -; cdr3_aa: CASSEWGAGETQYF; cdr3_nt: TGTGCCAGCAGTGAATGGGGGGCGGGGGAGACCCAGTACTTC
v_call: TRBV18; j_call: TRBJ1-6; cdr3_length: 13; d_call: -; clone_size: -; cdr3_aa: CASRGASNSPLHF; cdr3_nt: TGTGCCAGCAGGGGGGCCTCTAACTCACCCCTCCACTTT
v_call: TRBV2; j_call: TRBJ2-3; cdr3_length: 11; d_call: -; clone_size: -; cdr3_aa: CASTGADTQYF; cdr3_nt: TGTGCCAGCACAGGGGCAGATACGCAGTATTTT
v_call: TRBV6-5; j_call: TRBJ2-4; cdr3_length: 15; d_call: TRBD1; clone_size: -; cdr3_aa: CASSATGTGKNIQYF; cdr3_nt: TGTGCCAGCAGTGCCACCGGGACAGGGAAAAACATTCAGTACTTC
v_call: TRBV6-5; j_call: TRBJ2-7; cdr3_length: 16; d_call: -; clone_size: -; cdr3_aa: CASSYSVQTLSYEQYF; cdr3_nt: TGTGCCAGCAGTTACTCTGTCCAGACCCTCTCCTACGAGCAGTACTTC
v_call: TRBV7-9; j_call: TRBJ2-5; cdr3_length: 15; d_call: TRBD1; clone_size: -; cdr3_aa: CASSWTGSGKETQYF; cdr3_nt: TGTGCCAGCAGCTGGACAGGGTCCGGCAAAGAGACCCAGTACTTC
v_call: TRBV6-1; j_call: TRBJ2-5; cdr3_length: 15; d_call: TRBD1; clone_size: -; cdr3_aa: CASSWGQGSQETQYF; cdr3_nt: TGTGCCAGCTCATGGGGACAGGGGTCTCAAGAGACCCAGTACTTC
v_call: TRBV5-4; j_call: TRBJ2-6; cdr3_length: 16; d_call: -; clone_size: -; cdr3_aa: CASSLEGVSGANVLTF; cdr3_nt: TGTGCCAGCAGCTTGGAAGGGGTTTCCGGGGCCAACGTCCTGACTTTC
v_call: TRBV7-6; j_call: TRBJ2-7; cdr3_length: 17; d_call: TRBD1; clone_size: many; cdr3_aa: CASSKTSGTGVSYEQYF; cdr3_nt: TGTGCCAGCAGCAAAACCTCCGGGACAGGGGTATCCTACGAGCAGTACTTC
v_call: TRBV18; j_call: TRBJ1-3; cdr3_length: 18; d_call: -; clone_size: -; cdr3_aa: CASSPPDSERHSGNTIYF; cdr3_nt: TGTGCCAGCTCACCACCTGACTCAGAACGGCACTCTGGAAACACCATATATTTT
v_call: TRBV10-1; j_call: TRBJ2-2; cdr3_length: 14; d_call: -; clone_size: -; cdr3_aa: CASSESLVIGELFF; cdr3_nt: TGCGCCAGCAGTGAGTCGCTCGTTATAGGGGAGCTGTTTTTT
v_call: TRBV7-3; j_call: TRBJ2-2; cdr3_length: 14; d_call: -; clone_size: -; cdr3_aa: CASSLNPAPGELFF; cdr3_nt: TGTGCCAGCAGCTTAAATCCGGCCCCCGGGGAGCTGTTTTTT
v_call: TRBV9; j_call: TRBJ2-1; cdr3_length: 14; d_call: TRBD1; clone_size: -; cdr3_aa: CASSATDRDNEQFF; cdr3_nt: TGTGCCAGCAGCGCTACCGACAGGGACAATGAGCAGTTCTTC
v_call: TRBV6-5; j_call: TRBJ1-3; cdr3_length: 16; d_call: TRBD1; clone_size: -; cdr3_aa: CASSSGTGNSGNTIYF; cdr3_nt: TGTGCCAGCAGTTCCGGGACAGGAAACTCTGGAAACACCATATATTTT
v_call: TRBV19; j_call: TRBJ2-3; cdr3_length: 16; d_call: TRBD1; clone_size: -; cdr3_aa: CASSSYRDRGTDTQYF; cdr3_nt: TGTGCCAGTAGTAGCTACCGGGACAGGGGGACAGATACGCAGTATTTT
v_call: TRBV6-1; j_call: TRBJ1-4; cdr3_length: 15; d_call: -; clone_size: -; cdr3_aa: CASSGPYGLMEKLFF; cdr3_nt: TGTGCCAGCAGCGGGCCCTACGGGTTGATGGAAAAACTGTTTTTT
v_call: TRBV7-9; j_call: TRBJ2-3; cdr3_length: 14; d_call: -; clone_size: -; cdr3_aa: CASSSDKSTDTQYF; cdr3_nt: TGTGCCAGCAGCTCGGACAAGAGCACAGATACGCAGTATTTT
v_call: TRBV27; j_call: TRBJ1-6; cdr3_length: 15; d_call: -; clone_size: -; cdr3_aa: CASTPGSSYNSPLHF; cdr3_nt: TGTGCCAGCACACCGGGGAGCTCCTATAATTCACCCCTCCACTTT
v_call: TRBV13; j_call: TRBJ1-4; cdr3_length: 14; d_call: TRBD1; clone_size: -; cdr3_aa: CASSEGQGNEKLFF; cdr3_nt: TGTGCCAGCAGCGAAGGACAGGGTAATGAAAAACTGTTTTTT
v_call: TRBV6-4; j_call: TRBJ1-2; cdr3_length: 14; d_call: -; clone_size: once; cdr3_aa: CASSDDGGSPGYTF; cdr3_nt: TGTGCCAGCAGTGACGATGGGGGCTCTCCTGGCTACACCTTC
v_call: TRBV29-1; j_call: TRBJ2-3; cdr3_length: 16; d_call: TRBD2; clone_size: -; cdr3_aa: CSVPRVASGSSDTQYF; cdr3_nt: TGCAGCGTTCCCAGGGTGGCTAGCGGGAGTTCAGATACGCAGTATTTT